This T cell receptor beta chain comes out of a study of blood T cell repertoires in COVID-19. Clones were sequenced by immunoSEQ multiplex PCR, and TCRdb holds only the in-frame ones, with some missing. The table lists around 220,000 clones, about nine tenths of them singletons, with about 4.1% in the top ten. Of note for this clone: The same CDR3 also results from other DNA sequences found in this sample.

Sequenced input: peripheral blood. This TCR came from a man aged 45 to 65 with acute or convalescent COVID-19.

The CDR3, as DNA: TGTGCCAGTAATACAGGGTCCTCTGGAAACACCATATATTTT. Its protein product is CASNTGSSGNTIYF. J is TRBJ1-3 and V is TRBV19; maybe TRBD1 (6 bases). V lost 7 bases, J lost 0 bases, and 10 bases lay in between. Germline V gene lookup returns CDR1 LNHDA and CDR2 SQIVND (reference sequence). The length of the CDR3 is 14 residues.